The present entry profiles one TCR beta chain with its context. What it binds is not known. CDR3 length equals 11 residues. V shed 6 bases and J shed 1 base, with 6 bases lying between them. Germline V lookup: CDR1 SQVTM, CDR2 ANQGSEA. The data stem from a study of shared clonotypes between healthy human individuals. As for the study in general: A donor's plate count was three for CD4 naive and three for CD4 memory; CD8 naive had two and CD8 memory one. Study findings and constraints: Naive CD4 clonotype sharing across a handful of donors was around 5%.

CD45RO negativity and positive selection for CCR7 defined naive CD8 cells, a population that excluded terminally differentiated effector memory CD45RA+ cells. The assay was immunoSEQ multiplex PCR, and TCRdb's table has in-frame clones only and misses some. Among 660,000 or so clones listed, about 96% were seen once. The sequenced sample was naive CD8+ T cells sorted from blood. The clonotype originates from a woman under 40 in good health. The chain couples TRBV29-1 to TRBJ1-1; D call uncertain. This CDR3 is CSVRRNTEAFF. CDR3 nucleotide sequence: TGCAGCGTGCGAAGGAACACTGAAGCTTTCTTT.